The 26 T cell receptor beta chains reported below all come from one sample, sequenced in a study of CD8+ T cells in alopecia areata. Treatment of the sample: oral pan-JAK inhibitor, 5-10 mg twice daily. The authors extracted RNA and reverse transcribed it into cDNA as the sequencing template. Only in-frame clones appear in the TCRdb table, and some are missing; sequencing was by immunoSEQ multiplex PCR. The data hold some 170,000 clones, with 50% to 75% observed a single time. The input for sequencing was CD4+ T cells sorted from blood, taken at approximately week 60, from a patient treated with tofacitinib. These receptors originate from a human donor with alopecia areata.

The J gene is TRBJ1-5, the V gene TRBV29-1, with TRBD1 matching 9 bases. CDR3 length equals 14 residues. The germline CDR1 and CDR2 sequences are SQVTM and ANQGSEA. V was pared by 6 bases and J by 2 bases, with 5 bases of the junction left unmatched. The CDR3 DNA is TGCAGCGTGGGACAGGGCAATGGCAATCAGCCCCAGCATTTT. It encodes CSVGQGNGNQPQHF. Full variable domain (missing parts from reference TRBV29-1 and TRBJ1-5): SAVISQKPSRDICQRGTSLTIQCQVDSQVTMMFWYRQQPGQSLTLIATANQGSEATYESGFVIDKFPISRPNLTFSTLTVSNMSPEDSSIYLCSVGQGNGNQPQHFGDGTRLSIL.

Ten or more counts support this clone. The J gene is TRBJ1-1, the V gene TRBV4-1; possibly TRBD1 for D (6 bases). Germline-derived CDR1 and CDR2 are MGHRA and YSYEKL. V was clipped by 7 bases and J by 0 bases, with 15 bases between them. The CDR3 is 15 residues long. CDR3 nucleotides: TGCGCCAGCACCCACAGGGACGTCATGAACACTGAAGCTTTCTTT. Its translation is CASTHRDVMNTEAFF.

This sequence joins TRBV7-9 and TRBJ2-2; no definite D call. V was pared by 6 bases and J by 4 bases, with 9 bases between. The V gene's germline CDR1 is SEHNR and CDR2 FQNEAQ (reference sequence). The CDR3 contains 13 residues. CDR3 residues: CASSAQATGELFF. CDR3 sequence (DNA): TGTGCCAGCAGTGCCCAGGCCACCGGGGAGCTGTTTTTT.

This clone was detected only a few times. The chain has TRBV5-6 and TRBJ2-7, with D unclear. The CDR3 is made up of 14 amino acids. V shed 6 bases and J shed 3 bases, with 16 bases lying between them. Germline CDR1 SGHDT, CDR2 YYEEEE. The CDR3 nucleotides are TGTGCCAGCACCCTTCGAGGTCGTAGCTACGAGCAGTACTTC. Amino acids: CASTLRGRSYEQYF.

This chain links TRBV5-1 with TRBJ1-5, with 7 bases matching TRBD1. Germline V CDR1 and CDR2: SGHRS, YFSETQ. The V and J ends lost 5 bases and 4 bases, in that order; junction bases with no gene match: 6. This CDR3 contains 14 residues. The CDR3 nucleotides are TGCGCCAGCAGTACAGGACAGGCTAATCAGCCCCAGCATTTT. This sequence encodes CASSTGQANQPQHF.

CDR3 amino acids: CASSPSGLGELFF. CDR3 DNA: TGTGCCAGCTCTCCCTCCGGGCTGGGGGAACTGTTTTTT. The chain carries TRBV18 and TRBJ1-4; D might be TRBD1 (5 bases). Germline loops: CDR1 KGHSH, CDR2 LQKENI. CDR3 length: 13 residues. The ends were cut back, 6 bases at V and 12 bases at J, with 17 bases in the middle.

This chain uses TRBV13 with TRBJ2-7, with 12 positions matching TRBD2. CDR3 length equals 13 residues. Germline CDR1 is PRHDT and CDR2 is FYEKMQ (reference sequence). V was clipped by 8 bases and J by 2 bases; unmatched bases: 1. CDR3 region: CASRTSGAYEQYF. The CDR3, as DNA: TGTGCCAGCCGGACTAGCGGGGCCTACGAGCAGTACTTC.

In this sample, this clone turned up a few times. V and J are TRBV30 and TRBJ1-2; D is unresolved. V was pared by 0 bases and J by 4 bases, with 12 bases between. Germline V gives CDR1 GTSNPN, CDR2 SVGIG (reference sequence). This CDR3 has 14 residues. Here the CDR3 DNA reads TGTGCCTGGAGTGTATCCAGCCAGGCCTATGGCTACACCTTC. The encoded protein is CAWSVSSQAYGYTF.

The chain uses TRBV29-1 and TRBJ1-5, with TRBD1 as a possible D gene (6 bases). Germline values: CDR1 SQVTM, CDR2 ANQGSEA. This CDR3 region has 13 residues. V was cut by 2 bases and J by 6 bases, with 11 bases left in between. The CDR3 bases are TGCAGCGTTGAATTGGGGGCCGGTCAGCCCCAGCATTTT. Translating gives CSVELGAGQPQHF. The full variable domain, its missing parts supplied by reference TRBV29-1 and TRBJ1-5, is SAVISQKPSRDICQRGTSLTIQCQVDSQVTMMFWYRQQPGQSLTLIATANQGSEATYESGFVIDKFPISRPNLTFSTLTVSNMSPEDSSIYLCSVELGAGQPQHFGDGTRLSIL.

The chain employs TRBV9 and TRBJ1-1, with D perhaps TRBD1 (6 bases). The CDR3 runs 14 residues. V lost 0 bases to trimming and J lost 3 bases, with 9 bases between them. CDR1 and CDR2 from the germline V gene are SGDLS and YYNGEE. The CDR3 here is CASSVVRGDTEAFF. As DNA, the CDR3 is TGTGCCAGCAGCGTAGTTAGGGGGGACACTGAAGCTTTCTTT.

As DNA, the CDR3 is TGTGCCAGCAGCTCCGGGACTAGCGATTACAATGAGCAGTTCTTC. It yields the protein CASSSGTSDYNEQFF. This chain uses TRBV11-2 with TRBJ2-1, with 10 bases that match TRBD2. The germline V gene has CDR1 SGHAT and CDR2 FQNNGV. The V segment lost 4 bases and the J segment 4 bases; nucleotides outside the gene matches: 4. The CDR3 covers 15 residues.

The chain employs TRBV29-1 and TRBJ1-1, with D possibly being TRBD1 (5 bases). Germline CDR1 and CDR2: SQVTM and ANQGSEA. V was clipped by 2 bases and J by 1 base, with 11 bases between them. The CDR3 contains 14 residues. Here the CDR3 DNA reads TGCAGCGTTGAAATGGGACCCCCGAACACTGAAGCTTTCTTT. Protein product: CSVEMGPPNTEAFF.

The chain links TRBV7-2 to TRBJ2-3, with 9 bases identical to TRBD2. The junction had 7 bases not matched to a gene; V was cut back by 5 bases and J by 1 base. Germline values: CDR1 SGHTA, CDR2 FQGNSA. The CDR3 runs 16 residues. The CDR3 sequence is CASSPYLAGRTDTQYF. The CDR3 region has the DNA TGTGCCAGCAGCCCATACCTAGCGGGACGCACAGATACGCAGTATTTT.

CDR3 region: CASSDGATKWQYF. CDR3 sequence (DNA): TGTGCCAGCAGTGACGGCGCCACTAAATGGCAGTACTTC. The chain has TRBV28 and TRBJ2-7, with no clear D. V was cut by 5 bases and J by 9 bases, with 17 bases left in between. The CDR3 runs 13 residues. Germline CDR1 is MDHEN and CDR2 is SYDVKM. Full variable domain (rest looked up from reference TRBV28 and TRBJ2-7): DVKVTQSSRYLVKRTGEKVFLECVQDMDHENMFWYRQDPGLGLRLIYFSYDVKMKEKGDIPEGYSVSREKKERFSLILESASTNQTSMYLCASSDGATKWQYFGPGTRLTVT.

This clone was detected many times. The CDR3 coding sequence is TGTGCCAGCAGTTTTGGCTCCTACGAGCAGTACTTC. Translated: CASSFGSYEQYF. The chain is built from TRBV28 and TRBJ2-7; D unresolved. CDR3 length: 12 amino acids. Germline values: CDR1 MDHEN, CDR2 SYDVKM. Deletions cut 3 bases from V and 0 bases from J, with 3 bases between.

This clone has more than one count but fewer than ten. The chain employs TRBV30 and TRBJ2-3; possible D gene TRBD2, 6 bases. The V end was cut by 0 bases, the J end by 2 bases, with 9 bases between. Germline CDR1 and CDR2: GTSNPN and SVGIG (reference sequence). The CDR3 is 14 residues long. The CDR3 spells CAWSVSGLTDTQYF. The CDR3 bases are TGTGCCTGGAGTGTTAGCGGTCTCACAGATACGCAGTATTTT.

V gene TRBV4-1 combines with J gene TRBJ1-1, with D perhaps matching TRBD1 (5 bases). Germline V lookup: CDR1 MGHRA, CDR2 YSYEKL. CDR3 length equals 14 residues. Trimming took off 2 bases at V and 1 base at J, with 8 bases between the two ends. CDR3 protein: CASSQLTGNTEAFF. Here the CDR3 DNA reads TGCGCCAGCAGCCAACTCACAGGGAACACTGAAGCTTTCTTT.

This chain links TRBV7-3 with TRBJ1-1; 9 nucleotides agree with TRBD1. The CDR3 length is 17 residues. From germline, CDR1 is SGHTA and CDR2 FQGTGA. Trimming took 2 bases from V and 1 from J; bases not matched to a gene: 8. Here the CDR3 reads CASSLSFRGQGNTEAFF. CDR3 nucleotides: TGTGCCAGCAGCTTATCTTTTCGGGGACAGGGGAACACTGAAGCTTTCTTT. The variable domain in full, completed from reference TRBV7-3 and TRBJ1-1, reads GAGVSQTPSNKVTEKGKYVELRCDPISGHTALYWYRQSLGQGPEFLIYFQGTGAADDSGLPNDRFFAVRPEGSVSTLKIQRTERGDSAVYLCASSLSFRGQGNTEAFFGQGTRLTVV.

The gene calls are TRBV19 and TRBJ1-3; TRBD1 agrees at 7 bases. The germline V gene encodes CDR1 LNHDA and CDR2 SQIVND (reference sequence). The CDR3 extends over 14 amino acids. The ends lost 10 bases at V and 0 bases at J; junction bases unmatched: 6. The CDR3 DNA reads TGTGCCACAAGGACAGGCTACTCTGGAAACACCATATATTTT. Amino acids: CATRTGYSGNTIYF.

This chain uses TRBV4-1 with TRBJ1-4; D is unclear. The ends were cut back, 0 bases at V and 2 bases at J, with 10 bases in the middle. Germline V CDR1 and CDR2: MGHRA, YSYEKL. There are 16 residues in the CDR3. The CDR3 sequence is CASSQDLPGTNEKLFF. CDR3 DNA sequence: TGCGCCAGCAGCCAAGACCTTCCAGGCACTAATGAAAAACTGTTTTTT.

This sequence joins TRBV15 and TRBJ1-2, with D unresolved. Germline values: CDR1 LNHNV, CDR2 YYDKDF (reference sequence). Trimming removed 0 bases from V and 8 bases from J, with 10 bases in between. The CDR3 consists of 13 residues. CDR3 coding DNA: TGTGCCACCAGCAGAGATGCTACCTGGGGCTACACCTTC. Translated, it gives CATSRDATWGYTF.

This clone was seen once. The chain recombines TRBV7-9 with TRBJ2-6, with TRBD1 matching 11 bases. The junction had 4 bases not matched to a gene; V was cut back by 1 base and J by 2 bases. CDR1 is SEHNR, CDR2 FQNEAQ, per germline (reference sequence). CDR3 length equals 18 residues. CDR3 sequence (DNA): TGTGCCAGCAGCTTAGGGACAGGGGGCTCCCCTGGGGCCAACGTCCTGACTTTC. This translates into CASSLGTGGSPGANVLTF.

V and J are TRBV5-1 and TRBJ2-1; TRBD1 might be the D (5 bases). CDR1 and CDR2 (germline): SGHRS, YFSETQ. CDR3 length: 15 amino acids. Trimming cost V 0 bases and J 9 bases, with 16 bases left between them. For the CDR3, the DNA is TGCGCCAGCAGCTTGGACAGGTTAACTGATGGTGAGCAGTTCTTC. Translated, it gives CASSLDRLTDGEQFF.

The chain carries TRBV6-5 and TRBJ1-4; 9 nucleotides align to TRBD1. Trimming cost V 6 bases and J 8 bases; bases outside gene matches: 10. Germline loops: CDR1 MNHEY, CDR2 SVGAGI. The CDR3 length is 15 residues. The chain's CDR3 is CASRAGTGRGEKLFF. The CDR3 nucleotides read TGTGCCAGCAGGGCGGGGACAGGGAGAGGCGAAAAACTGTTTTTT.

This chain uses TRBV18 with TRBJ1-2; D is unclear. CDR1 is KGHSH and CDR2 is LQKENI in the germline V gene. The V and J ends lost 0 bases and 4 bases respectively, with 12 bases between them. This CDR3 is built from 15 residues. The chain's CDR3 is CASSPPSQRGYGYTF. The CDR3 nucleotides are TGTGCCAGCTCACCACCGTCCCAGCGCGGCTATGGCTACACCTTC.

The chain employs TRBV7-6 and TRBJ2-3, with no clear D. The CDR3 runs 15 residues. Trimming shortened V by 3 bases and J by 5 bases, and 15 bases separated the two germline ends. Germline CDR1 and CDR2: SGHVS and FNYEAQ. The CDR3 spells CASSFVPAPRDTQYF. In DNA form, the CDR3 reads TGTGCCAGCAGCTTTGTGCCCGCCCCCCGAGATACGCAGTATTTT.